The entry below describes one T cell receptor (beta chain). One end of the junction is discordant with germline, which a read error may explain. The data were taken from a study of T cell responses to AZD1222 COVID-19 vaccine. Per the germline V gene, CDR1 is SSHAT and CDR2 is FNYEAQ (reference sequence). There are 14 residues in the CDR3. The assay was immunoSEQ multiplex PCR, and TCRdb's table has in-frame clones only and misses some. Found here are around 120,000 clones, about 92% of them singletons; the top ten hold 4.5% to 6%. Sequenced material: peripheral blood, taken 28 days after the second AZD1222 dose. The genes are TRBV7-7 and TRBJ2-7; the match to TRBD1 covers 7 bases. The TCR sequence derives from an adult who received the AZD1222 COVID-19 vaccine. The CDR3, as DNA: TGTGCTAGCAGCCCCGGGACAGACTTGTACGAGCAGTACTTC. It specifies CASSPGTDLYEQYF.